This is a list of T cell receptor beta chains from one sample in a study of blood T cell repertoires in COVID-19. This table comes from immunoSEQ multiplex PCR, and its TCRdb copy is limited to in-frame clones, with some not included. The table includes more than 250,000 clones, approximately 90% detected once. Sequences were obtained from PBMCs or T cells enriched from blood (not recorded which). Receptors were obtained from a woman in her thirties or forties who had recovered from COVID-19. CDR3s include the opening cysteine and the closing phenylalanine or tryptophan. A D gene is named only where the DNA matches it firmly. The size entry is marked missing in some rows and otherwise reads once, few, many or a size class.

V gene	D gene	J gene	clone size	CDR3 protein	CDR3 DNA
TRBV7-8	-	TRBJ1-5	-	CASSKGSFQGHQPQHF	TGTGCCAGCAGCAAGGGGAGTTTTCAGGGGCATCAGCCCCAGCATTTT
TRBV24-1	TRBD2	TRBJ2-1	-	CATSDFSQLAGKNEQFF	TGTGCCACCAGTGATTTCTCCCAACTAGCGGGTAAAAATGAGCAGTTCTTC
TRBV4-1	TRBD2	TRBJ2-6	-	CASSQDWASGLSGANVLTF	TGCGCCAGCAGCCAAGATTGGGCTAGCGGACTCTCTGGGGCCAACGTCCTGACTTTC
TRBV7-2	TRBD2	TRBJ2-1	few	CASSLDGTSDNEQFF	TGTGCCAGCAGCTTAGATGGGACTAGTGACAATGAGCAGTTCTTC
TRBV10-3	-	TRBJ2-6	-	CAISETGSGGANVLTF	TGTGCCATCAGTGAGACAGGGAGTGGTGGGGCCAACGTCCTGACTTTC
TRBV6-8	-	TRBJ1-6	-	CASKPSARGNPSYNSPLHF	TGTGCCAGCAAACCCTCGGCCCGAGGGAACCCCTCCTATAATTCACCCCTCCACTTT
TRBV28	-	TRBJ1-2	few	CASSPKRGGMGYTF	TGTGCCAGCTCACCTAAGCGGGGGGGCATGGGCTACACCTTC
TRBV9	TRBD1	TRBJ1-2	-	CASSLGTGGGYGYTF	TGTGCCAGCAGCCTTGGGACAGGGGGCGGCTATGGCTACACCTTC
TRBV7-3	TRBD2	TRBJ2-3	-	CASSPTLGGADTQYF	TGTGCCAGCAGCCCCACCCTCGGGGGGGCAGATACGCAGTATTTT
TRBV28	-	TRBJ2-5	-	CASSVLVGTQYF	TGTGCCAGCAGCGTCCTAGTAGGGACCCAGTACTTC
TRBV29-1	-	TRBJ1-2	-	CSVPHNYGYTF	TGCAGCGTTCCCCATAACTATGGCTACACCTTC
TRBV7-8	TRBD2	TRBJ2-1	-	CASKIGRQNNEQFF	TGTGCCAGCAAAATCGGGAGGCAAAACAATGAGCAGTTCTTC
TRBV30	TRBD1	TRBJ1-2	-	CAWSGKGAKVNYGYTF	TGTGCCTGGAGTGGTAAGGGGGCCAAGGTTAACTATGGCTACACCTTC
TRBV19	TRBD2	TRBJ2-7	-	CASSPSTSSAYEQYF	TGTGCCAGTAGTCCCTCGACTAGCTCGGCCTACGAGCAGTACTTC
TRBV14	TRBD2	TRBJ2-5	-	CASSQARGLVGETQYF	TGTGCCAGCAGCCAAGCCCGAGGACTAGTCGGTGAGACCCAGTACTTC
TRBV28	-	TRBJ1-5	-	CASSLQTGPGNQPQHF	TGTGCCAGCAGTTTACAAACAGGGCCGGGCAATCAGCCCCAGCATTTT
TRBV7-2	TRBD1	TRBJ2-7	-	CASSLVGQLYEQYF	TGTGCCAGCAGCTTAGTGGGACAGCTTTACGAGCAGTACTTC
TRBV19	TRBD1	TRBJ2-1	once	CASSKTGTGPYNEQFF	TGTGCCAGTAGTAAGACCGGGACAGGACCCTACAATGAGCAGTTCTTC
TRBV7-9	TRBD1	TRBJ2-7	-	CASSLGPGQGPPYEQYF	TGTGCCAGCAGCTTGGGACCGGGACAGGGTCCCCCCTACGAGCAGTACTTC
TRBV25-1	-	TRBJ2-5	-	CASSAGEGRPQYF	TGTGCCAGCAGCGCAGGGGAGGGGAGACCCCAGTACTTC
TRBV28	TRBD1	TRBJ1-2	-	CASRQGYYGYTF	TGTGCCAGCAGACAGGGGTACTATGGCTACACCTTC
TRBV18	TRBD2	TRBJ2-7	-	CASSPRGLLAGAAYEQYF	TGTGCCAGCTCACCACGGGGACTATTAGCGGGAGCAGCCTACGAGCAGTACTTC
TRBV3-1/TRBV3-2	TRBD2	TRBJ2-2	-	CASSPSGMDTGELFF	TGTGCCAGCAGCCCCAGCGGGATGGACACCGGGGAGCTGTTTTTT
TRBV2	-	TRBJ1-3	few	CASSQDFLKSGNTIYF	TGTGCCAGCAGTCAGGACTTCCTGAAGTCTGGAAACACCATATATTTT
TRBV10-3	-	TRBJ2-7	-	CAISEGTGEREQYF	TGTGCCATCAGTGAGGGCACAGGAGAACGCGAGCAGTACTTC
TRBV4-1	-	TRBJ2-2	-	CASSAWDTNTGELFF	TGCGCCAGCAGCGCTTGGGACACGAACACCGGGGAGCTGTTTTTT
TRBV9	-	TRBJ1-3	-	CASTQGRGTGNTIYF	TGTGCCAGCACCCAGGGGAGGGGAACTGGAAACACCATATATTTT